A single sample gave rise to the 10 T cell receptor beta chains below, sequenced in a study of shared clonotypes between healthy human individuals. Assay: immunoSEQ multiplex PCR; the TCRdb copy retains only in-frame clones and omits some. This table has around 1.1 million clones, about 72% appearing once. The sample comprised memory CD4+ T cells from PBMCs. Stated subset: CD45RA-negative fraction. Every receptor here comes from a man between 18 and 35 years old in good health. Some clones in this sample may be carry-over from other donors' samples.

V is TRBV30 and J is TRBJ2-3; 8 bases align to TRBD1. The junction had 1 base not matched to a gene; V was cut back by 0 bases and J by 8 bases. From germline, CDR1 is GTSNPN and CDR2 SVGIG (reference sequence). CDR3 length equals 12 residues. This CDR3 reads CAWSVQGGTQYF. CDR3 coding DNA: TGTGCCTGGAGTGTACAGGGGGGTACGCAGTATTTT.

This clone was recorded only once. The V gene is TRBV6-5, the J gene TRBJ2-1, with D tentatively TRBD2 (6 bases). Trimming removed 11 bases at V and 7 bases at J, with 24 bases between. Looked up from germline, CDR1 is MNHEY and CDR2 is SVGAGI. This CDR3 comprises 15 residues. This CDR3 is CAVSGPPQGENEQFF. The DNA of the CDR3 is TGTGCCGTAAGCGGGCCCCCGCAAGGGGAGAATGAGCAGTTCTTC.

The V gene is TRBV6-5, the J gene TRBJ2-7; TRBD2 agrees at 8 bases. Looked up from germline, CDR1 is MNHEY and CDR2 is SVGAGI. The CDR3 runs to 16 residues. V shed 2 bases and J 6 bases; nucleotides not matched to a gene: 12. CDR3 region: CASSYNAGLGVAEQYF. CDR3 nucleotide sequence: TGTGCCAGCAGTTACAACGCGGGACTAGGAGTTGCCGAGCAGTACTTC.

This clone was counted between two and nine times. The chain links TRBV5-4 to TRBJ1-1, with D unresolved. Germline CDR1 and CDR2: SGHNT and YYREEE (reference sequence). The CDR3 contains 15 residues. V lost 0 bases and J lost 5, with 14 bases in between. CDR3 sequence (DNA): TGTGCCAGCAGCTTGGTGCCGGGGTTTGAGACTGAAGCTTTCTTT. Its translation: CASSLVPGFETEAFF.

This sequence joins TRBV19 and TRBJ2-5; perhaps TRBD2 as D (5 bases). The CDR3 length is 15 residues. Between the trimmed V and J ends, which lost 3 bases and 1 base, there was a span of 12 bases. CDR1 is LNHDA, CDR2 SQIVND, per germline (reference sequence). Written as DNA, the CDR3 is TGTGCCAGTAGTATTTTTTCCGGGGTCCAAGAGACCCAGTACTTC. The encoded protein is CASSIFSGVQETQYF.

This clone was counted ten times or more. This chain joins TRBV11-2 and TRBJ2-7, with 7 bases matching TRBD1. J gave up 1 base and V 2 bases, and 2 bases lay outside the gene matches. Germline V CDR1 and CDR2: SGHAT, FQNNGV. This CDR3 is 14 amino acids long. For the CDR3, the DNA is TGTGCCAGCAGCTTATACAGGGGTTCCTACGAGCAGTACTTC. Its translation is CASSLYRGSYEQYF.

With regard to this clone: This same CDR3 is encoded by further DNA sequences in the sample. This rearrangement joins TRBV29-1 to TRBJ2-5; 8 nucleotides line up with TRBD2. V was clipped by 4 bases and J by 5 bases; unmatched bases: 6. This CDR3 contains 13 residues. Germline values: CDR1 SQVTM, CDR2 ANQGSEA. The CDR3 DNA is TGCAGCGTTGTCGGGAGGGCCGGGGAGACCCAGTACTTC. Amino acids: CSVVGRAGETQYF.

As to this clone: This sample also contains other DNA sequences that code for the same CDR3. This chain connects TRBV15 to TRBJ2-7; D is uncertain. CDR1 is LNHNV, CDR2 YYDKDF, per germline (reference sequence). This CDR3 is built from 14 residues. V lost 0 bases and J lost 1, with 7 bases in between. The CDR3 region has the DNA TGTGCCACCAGCAGAGAAGGGTCGTCCTACGAGCAGTACTTC. It yields the protein CATSREGSSYEQYF.

V is TRBV4-2 and J is TRBJ2-3, with unresolved D. The CDR3 runs 12 residues. V shed 4 bases and J shed 7 bases, with 9 bases lying between them. Germline CDR1 LGHNA, CDR2 YNFKEQ. CDR3 amino acids: CASSPTRNTQYF. The CDR3 region has the DNA TGTGCCAGCAGCCCGACCAGGAATACGCAGTATTTT.

This clone showed up just a few times. The chain recombines TRBV5-1 with TRBJ2-7, with no clear D. CDR3 length: 15 amino acids. Trimming pared 0 bases from V and 2 bases from J, leaving 12 bases between. Germline assignment: CDR1 SGHRS and CDR2 YFSETQ. CDR3 in DNA: TGCGCCAGCAGCTTGGTCCCAGACCAGGCCTACGAGCAGTACTTC. Protein sequence: CASSLVPDQAYEQYF.